This entry describes one T cell receptor (beta chain). Antigen unknown. Trimming left V 6 bases short and J 1 base short, with 9 bases between. CDR3 length: 13 amino acids. Germline CDR1 MNHEY, CDR2 SVGAGI. The data are from a study of cytomegalovirus exposure and HLA in healthy donors. The study's findings and limits: Among TCR beta chains, those listed as cytomegalovirus-associated numbered more than 150.

Separation from the roughly 600-subject first cohort characterized the roughly 130-subject validation cohort, to which the donors belonged. Clones were read by immunoSEQ multiplex PCR, and TCRdb kept only the in-frame ones, dropping some. Of roughly 190,000 clones listed, roughly 86% are singletons. The chain combines TRBV6-5 with TRBJ1-1, with unresolved D. This clonotype was sampled from a man between 25 and 39 years old in good health and CMV-seropositive. The material sequenced was PBMCs. As DNA, the CDR3 is TGTGCCAGCAGGTTTATTAGGAACACTGAAGCTTTCTTT. It encodes CASRFIRNTEAFF.